Below are 29 T cell receptor beta chains sequenced from a single sample in a study of vaccination effects on CD4 cells after COVID-19. Assay used: immunoSEQ multiplex PCR; TCRdb lists only in-frame clones, some missing. The repertoire has fewer than 40,000 clones, roughly two thirds of them found once; the top ten carry around 21%. Sequencing followed a ViraFEST assay step that expanded antigen-specific CD4+ T cells with viral peptide pools. A 10-day culture period preceded the isolation of CD4+ T cells. Nobody among the vaccine recipients had prior SARS-CoV-2 infection (nucleocapsid antibodies were negative). No antigen is known for these receptors. The starting material was CD4+ T cells from PBMCs cultured with SARS-CoV-2 spike peptides, obtained before COVID-19 vaccination. The receptor set was obtained from a human donor who received a COVID-19 vaccine.

V and J are TRBV5-6 and TRBJ1-5, with TRBD1 matching 8 bases. Germline V lookup: CDR1 SGHDT, CDR2 YYEEEE. Germline trimming cut 0 bases from V and 3 bases from J; bases unmatched to any gene: 8. The CDR3 spans 17 residues. CDR3: CASSLGGLGQANQPQHF. Written as DNA, the CDR3 is TGTGCCAGCAGCTTGGGTGGGTTGGGACAGGCCAATCAGCCCCAGCATTTT. Using reference TRBV5-6 and TRBJ1-5 for the parts outside the CDR3, the full variable domain is DAGVTQSPTHLIKTRGQQVTLRCSPKSGHDTVSWYQQALGQGPQFIFQYYEEEERQRGNFPDRFSGHQFPNYSSELNVNALLLGDSALYLCASSLGGLGQANQPQHFGDGTRLSIL.

The V gene is TRBV10-3, the J gene TRBJ1-4, with D tentatively TRBD1 (5 bases). V gave up 3 bases and J gave up 2 bases, with 10 bases separating them. This CDR3 is 15 amino acids long. CDR1 and CDR2 from the germline V gene are ENHRY and SYGVKD. In DNA, the CDR3 is TGTGCCATCAGTGAAGCGGCAGGGACTAATGAAAAACTGTTTTTT. Encoded protein: CAISEAAGTNEKLFF.

This chain uses TRBV6-5 with TRBJ2-1; 8 positions agree with TRBD1. V lost 6 bases, J lost 0 bases, and 4 bases stayed unmatched. Germline loops: CDR1 MNHEY, CDR2 SVGAGI. This CDR3 contains 15 residues. The CDR3 protein is CASSRQGSSYNEQFF. The CDR3 DNA reads as TGTGCCAGCAGCCGACAGGGGAGCTCCTACAATGAGCAGTTCTTC.

The genes are TRBV7-2 and TRBJ1-5, with D perhaps TRBD1 (5 bases). This CDR3 comprises 17 residues. Between the trimmed V and J ends, which lost 5 bases and 3 bases, there was a span of 20 bases. Germline V gene sequence: CDR1 SGHTA, CDR2 FQGNSA. The DNA for the CDR3 is TGTGCCAGCAGCCCAAGGATGGGGCCCCAAGTCAATCAGCCCCAGCATTTT. Translation: CASSPRMGPQVNQPQHF.

The chain is built from TRBV7-9 and TRBJ1-3; D possibly corresponds to TRBD1 (5 bases). Germline V gives CDR1 SEHNR, CDR2 FQNEAQ (reference sequence). The ends were cut back, 5 bases at V and 1 base at J, with 15 bases in the middle. The CDR3 length is 16 residues. CDR3: CASSAGAPGSGNTIYF. CDR3 DNA sequence: TGTGCCAGCAGCGCCGGGGCCCCTGGGTCTGGAAACACCATATATTTT.

The chain carries TRBV5-4 and TRBJ2-3; no firm D call. This CDR3 has 13 amino acids. Germline CDR1 reads SGHNT; CDR2 reads YYREEE (reference sequence). V was pared by 4 bases and J by 2 bases, with 8 bases between. CDR3 nucleotide sequence: TGTGCCAGCAGCATGGAGCCCACAGATACGCAGTATTTT. The encoded protein is CASSMEPTDTQYF.

This chain joins TRBV27 and TRBJ1-2; 8 bases match TRBD1. J was trimmed by 9 bases and V by 3 bases; bases with no gene match: 9. Germline V lookup: CDR1 MNHEY, CDR2 SMNVEV (reference sequence). The CDR3 spans 14 residues. The CDR3 nucleotides are TGTGCCAGCAGTTTCTCCCCGGGACAGGCACGCTACACCTTC. This gives the protein CASSFSPGQARYTF.

V usage is TRBV7-9 and J usage is TRBJ2-6; no reliable D call. This CDR3 comprises 16 residues. CDR1 SEHNR and CDR2 FQNEAQ come from the germline V gene (reference sequence). The V gene lost 0 bases and the J gene lost 1 base, with 7 bases spanning the gap. CDR3 sequence: CASSLASQSGANVLTF. The CDR3 region has the DNA TGTGCCAGCAGCTTAGCGAGCCAGTCTGGGGCCAACGTCCTGACTTTC.

This clone was seen only a few times. In DNA, the CDR3 is TGTGCCAGCAGTGAGGGGAACAGGGGTCATGGCTACACCTTC. Protein: CASSEGNRGHGYTF. J is TRBJ1-2 and V is TRBV2; 7 bases are shared with TRBD1. The CDR3 totals 14 residues. V gave up 3 bases and J gave up 6 bases; unmatched junction bases: 7. From germline, CDR1 is SNHLY and CDR2 FYNNEI.

The J gene is TRBJ2-3, the V gene TRBV6-5, with D possibly being TRBD1 (5 bases). This CDR3 region has 13 residues. The V gene's germline CDR1 is MNHEY and CDR2 SVGAGI. V was cut by 4 bases and J by 10 bases, with 15 bases left in between. The DNA of the CDR3 is TGTGCCAGCAGTTCCGAGATAGGGGTGGCGCAGTATTTT. This encodes CASSSEIGVAQYF.

This clone was recorded a few times. This chain links TRBV7-9 with TRBJ1-1, with D possibly TRBD1 on 5 matching bases. Germline V gene lookup returns CDR1 SEHNR and CDR2 FQNEAQ (reference sequence). This CDR3 is built from 14 residues. The V and J ends lost 2 bases and 6 bases respectively, with 13 bases between them. CDR3 sequence (DNA): TGTGCCAGCAGCTTATGGGGCAGGGAAGCTGAAGCTTTCTTT. Protein sequence: CASSLWGREAEAFF.

This clone was counted only a few times. The chain recombines TRBV19 with TRBJ1-1, with a tentative D call TRBD1 (5 bases). The CDR3 spans 17 residues. Germline CDR1 LNHDA, CDR2 SQIVND (reference sequence). V shed 1 base and J shed 0 bases, with 15 bases lying between them. CDR3 sequence: CASSIVGLGQMNTEAFF. The CDR3 DNA sequence: TGTGCCAGTAGTATAGTTGGGTTGGGGCAGATGAACACTGAAGCTTTCTTT.

A note on this clone: One end of the junction fails to match germline, which may point to a read error. V and J are TRBV7-7 and TRBJ2-1, with TRBD1 matching over 8 bases. Looked up from germline, CDR1 is SSHAT and CDR2 is FNYEAQ (reference sequence). The CDR3 is 14 residues long. CDR3 bases: TGTGCTAGCAGTCCCGGCAGGGGGCGTGTGAAGCAGTTCTTC. Encoded protein: CASSPGRGRVKQFF.

This clone was counted between two and nine times. V usage is TRBV7-8 and J usage is TRBJ1-5; 8 bases map to TRBD1. With V trimmed by 1 base and J by 3 bases, 2 bases remained unmatched. The germline CDR1 and CDR2 sequences are SGHVS and FQNEAQ. The CDR3 is 15 amino acids. The DNA for the CDR3 is TGTGCCAGCAGCTTAGGGCAGGGGGCCAATCAGCCCCAGCATTTT. Translating it yields CASSLGQGANQPQHF. The entire variable domain, with the rest obtained from reference TRBV7-8 and TRBJ1-5, is as follows: GAGVSQSPRYKVAKRGQDVALRCDPISGHVSLFWYQQALGQGPEFLTYFQNEAQLDKSGLPSDRFFAERPEGSVSTLKIQRTQQEDSAVYLCASSLGQGANQPQHFGDGTRLSIL.

V and J are TRBV7-2 and TRBJ2-5, with D possibly TRBD2 on 6 matching bases. Trimming pared 5 bases from V and 1 base from J, leaving 14 bases between. CDR1 is SGHTA and CDR2 is FQGNSA in the germline V gene. CDR3 size: 15 residues. The CDR3 loop is CASSDTLAGQETQYF. For the CDR3, the DNA is TGTGCCAGCAGCGATACACTAGCTGGCCAAGAGACCCAGTACTTC.

The rearrangement links TRBV5-1 to TRBJ2-7; either TRBD1 or TRBD2 may fit D (5 bases each). CDR3 length: 15 residues. V shed 4 bases and J shed 3 bases, with 17 bases lying between them. Germline V lookup: CDR1 SGHRS, CDR2 YFSETQ. As DNA, the CDR3 is TGCGCCAGCAGCCCGAACCGGGGACGGGTCTACGAGCAGTACTTC. Residues: CASSPNRGRVYEQYF.

The chain recombines TRBV6-2 or TRBV6-3 with TRBJ1-6; a weak D match, TRBD1 (6 bases). From germline, CDR1 is MNHEY and CDR2 SVGEGT. The CDR3 spans 14 residues. V was pared by 1 base and J by 7 bases, with 8 bases between. CDR3 DNA: TGTGCCAGCAGTTACTTGCAGGGGAATTCACCCCTCCACTTT. This codes for CASSYLQGNSPLHF.

The rearrangement links TRBV4-3 to TRBJ1-1; maybe TRBD1 (6 bases). Trimming took off 1 base at V and 4 bases at J, with 16 bases between the two ends. This CDR3 has 16 residues. Per the germline V gene, CDR1 is LGHNA and CDR2 is YSLEER. CDR3 sequence: CASSQGHREGSTEAFF. CDR3 DNA sequence: TGCGCCAGCAGCCAAGGCCACAGGGAAGGGAGCACTGAAGCTTTCTTT.

CDR3 in amino acids: CASSWGQGAANEKLFF. The CDR3 DNA reads as TGCGCCAGCAGCTGGGGACAGGGGGCAGCTAATGAAAAACTGTTTTTT. The chain links TRBV5-1 to TRBJ1-4; 12 bases map to TRBD1. Germline V gene data show CDR1 as SGHRS and CDR2 as YFSETQ. Trimming took 3 bases from V and 3 from J; bases not matched to a gene: 3. The CDR3 covers 16 residues.

This clone was observed a single time. V is TRBV7-2 and J is TRBJ2-1; possibly TRBD1 for D (5 bases). Trimming took 5 bases from V and 4 from J, leaving 9 bases between them. Germline V CDR1 and CDR2: SGHTA, FQGNSA. This CDR3 has 13 amino acids. CDR3 region: CASSRTGYNEQFF. The CDR3 DNA follows: TGTGCCAGCAGCAGAACAGGTTACAATGAGCAGTTCTTC.

Relative to its sample, this clone is medium-sized. The chain carries TRBV30 and TRBJ1-6; D is uncertain. Germline V gene data show CDR1 as GTSNPN and CDR2 as SVGIG (reference sequence). V shed 2 bases and J shed 5 bases, with 7 bases lying between them. The CDR3 contains 13 residues. The CDR3 spells CAWSSTDNSPLHF. The CDR3 DNA reads as TGTGCCTGGAGTAGCACTGATAATTCACCCCTCCACTTT.

V gene TRBV20-1 combines with J gene TRBJ1-2; unclear D gene. V dropped 3 bases and J dropped 4 bases, with 12 bases sitting between them. This CDR3 comprises 13 residues. Germline lookup yields CDR1 DFQATT and CDR2 SNEGSKA (reference sequence). The CDR3 sequence is CSASRGLGYGYTF. The CDR3 nucleotides are TGCAGTGCTAGTAGAGGGTTGGGCTATGGCTACACCTTC.

V and J are TRBV7-2 and TRBJ2-1; the match to TRBD2 covers 10 bases. Trimming removed 8 bases from V and 0 bases from J; junction bases left unmatched: 7. The germline gives CDR1 SGHTA, CDR2 FQGNSA. This CDR3 contains 16 residues. In DNA form, the CDR3 reads TGTGCCAGCTCCATAGCGGGAGGACTCTCCTACAATGAGCAGTTCTTC. As protein: CASSIAGGLSYNEQFF.

The chain has TRBV5-1 and TRBJ1-1; 7 bases are a match to TRBD1. Per germline, CDR1 SGHRS and CDR2 YFSETQ. V dropped 4 bases and J dropped 0; count of bases not matched to a gene: 6. This CDR3 contains 15 residues. The CDR3 DNA is TGCGCCAGCAGCCCGAGGGGACAGATGAACACTGAAGCTTTCTTT. It yields the protein CASSPRGQMNTEAFF.

The rearrangement uses TRBV3-1 (or the pseudogene TRBV3-2) and TRBJ1-6; the D is unclear. V lost 4 bases, J lost 5 bases, and 3 bases lay in between. The V gene's germline CDR1 is LGHDT and CDR2 YNNKEL (reference sequence). This CDR3 contains 12 residues. The CDR3 DNA reads TGTGCCAGCAGCCTGAATAATTCACCCCTCCACTTT. It yields the protein CASSLNNSPLHF.

This clone was observed a handful of times. The J gene is TRBJ1-5, the V gene TRBV11-2, with D uncertain. Trimming took 1 base from V and 0 from J, leaving 7 bases between them. Germline CDR1 reads SGHAT; CDR2 reads FQNNGV. This CDR3 spans 15 amino acids. The CDR3 DNA follows: TGTGCCAGCAGCTTAGCGGGCGTTAGCAATCAGCCCCAGCATTTT. Its translation is CASSLAGVSNQPQHF.

This clone is a singleton in its sample. J is TRBJ1-1 and V is TRBV6-2 or TRBV6-3, with 7 positions matching TRBD1. With 2 bases clipped from V and 1 base from J, the junction kept 13 bases outside the gene matches. Germline lookup yields CDR1 MNHEY and CDR2 SVGEGT. The CDR3 is 18 residues long. CDR3: CASSYPQGTGARNTEAFF. Here the CDR3 DNA reads TGTGCCAGCAGTTACCCGCAGGGAACAGGGGCGAGGAACACTGAAGCTTTCTTT.

This clone was seen a handful of times. The genes are TRBV24-1 and TRBJ1-5; D remains ambiguous. The germline V and J ends were trimmed by 3 bases and 0 bases, with 11 bases remaining between them. CDR1 is KGHDR and CDR2 is SFDVKD in the germline V gene. The CDR3 spans 16 residues. CDR3 region: CATSDVTAVSNQPQHF. The CDR3 DNA reads as TGTGCCACCAGTGATGTCACCGCAGTTAGCAATCAGCCCCAGCATTTT.

The chain recombines TRBV19 with TRBJ1-3; D is unclear. This CDR3 spans 17 amino acids. The V end lost 1 base, the J end lost 4 bases, and 17 bases lay between the germline ends. From germline, CDR1 is LNHDA and CDR2 SQIVND (reference sequence). CDR3 sequence reads: CASSIGRPQSLGNTIYF. CDR3 sequence (DNA): TGTGCCAGTAGTATAGGAAGACCACAGTCTTTGGGAAACACCATATATTTT. Complete variable domain (other parts from reference TRBV19 and TRBJ1-3): DGGITQSPKYLFRKEGQNVTLSCEQNLNHDAMYWYRQDPGQGLRLIYYSQIVNDFQKGDIAEGYSVSREKKESFPLTVTSAQKNPTAFYLCASSIGRPQSLGNTIYFGEGSWLTVV.